The clone carrying this T cell receptor (beta chain) was observed once. Its antigen is unknown. Cells were stimulated with overlapping HIV-1 Gag 15-mer peptides. Responding CD4+ T cells were sorted by upregulation of both CD40 ligand and CD69. Sequencing used immunoSEQ version 4 in survey mode. Clones were sequenced by immunoSEQ multiplex PCR, and TCRdb holds only the in-frame ones, with some missing. Among nearly 20,000 clones, over 55% were seen once, and the ten largest hold 1.9%. These data come from a study of persistence of HIV-infected CD4 T cells. The CDR3 is made up of 14 amino acids. In germline, CDR1 is SGHVS, CDR2 FQNEAQ. The germline V and J ends were trimmed by 5 bases and 4 bases, with 15 bases remaining between them. Whole-study results and caveats: Compared with CD3/CD28-stimulated cells, CMV- and Gag-responding cells showed lower TCRbeta richness.

This chain links TRBV7-8 with TRBJ2-7; D remains ambiguous. The starting material was CD4+ T cells sorted from PBMCs after 18-hour stimulation, obtained from a patient who received antiretroviral therapy. The receptor's source is an adult woman with HIV who was CMV-seropositive. CDR3 sequence (DNA): TGTGCCAGCAGCAAGTTGGAAAAACTTTACGAGCAGTACGTC. It yields the protein CASSKLEKLYEQYV.